This is a list of T cell receptor beta chains from one sample in a study of response to subunit inactivated influenza vaccine. TCRdb re-called the RT-PCR reads through MiXCR, storing one row per CDR3 protein. The table lists under 550,000 distinct CDR3 sequences, less than 7.5% of them singletons. Specimen: PBMCs from blood, collected approximately 25 months after vaccination. These receptors were obtained from a man between 50 and 69 years old who received an inactivated influenza vaccine. Each CDR3 is given with its conserved first and last residue. The D gene is left open where the match is weak. For some rows the clone size is stated as once, few or many, or as a class when expanded; others skip it.

clone size	V gene	J gene	D gene	CDR3 protein	CDR3 DNA
NA	TRBV6-1	TRBJ2-7	TRBD2	CASSSTSGISYEQYF	TGTGCCAGCAGCTCCACTAGCGGGATCTCCTACGAGCAGTACTTC
NA	TRBV28	TRBJ1-4	NA	CASSSDLEGEKLFF	TGTGCCAGCAGTTCCGATCTCGAGGGTGAAAAACTGTTTTTT
many	TRBV28	TRBJ2-7	NA	CASSWTGTYEQYF	TGTGCCAGCAGTTGGACGGGGACCTACGAGCAGTACTTC
few	TRBV12-3/TRBV12-4	TRBJ2-7	NA	CASIQGTYDYEQYF	TGTGCCAGCATCCAAGGGACATACGACTACGAGCAGTACTTC
many	TRBV6-5	TRBJ1-3	NA	CASSEGNTIYF	TGTGCCAGCTCGGAGGGAAACACCATATATTTT
many	TRBV5-5	TRBJ1-4	NA	CASSFRQYNEKLFF	TGTGCCAGCAGCTTCCGACAGTATAATGAAAAACTGTTTTTT
NA	TRBV10-3	TRBJ2-5	NA	CAISEVMGTQYF	TGTGCCATCAGTGAGGTGATGGGGACCCAGTACTTC
NA	TRBV18	TRBJ2-1	TRBD2	CASSFDRLAGGNEQFF	TGTGCCAGCTCATTCGACCGACTAGCGGGAGGGAATGAGCAGTTCTTC
few	TRBV24-1	TRBJ2-5	NA	CATSDFGGFETQYF	TGTGCCACCAGTGATTTCGGAGGGTTTGAGACCCAGTACTTC
NA	TRBV6-5	TRBJ2-2	NA	CASSYSYPGITGELFF	TGTGCCAGCAGTTACTCGTACCCGGGGATTACCGGGGAGCTGTTTTTT
many	TRBV5-1	TRBJ2-2	NA	CASNLPGTGELFF	TGCGCCAGCAACCTTCCGGGTACCGGGGAGCTGTTTTTT
few	TRBV29-1	TRBJ2-1	NA	CSVDGVRGGFEFF	TGCAGCGTTGATGGGGTAAGAGGGGGATTCGAGTTCTTC
NA	TRBV19	TRBJ2-7	NA	CASSQQGKHEQYF	TGTGCCAGTAGCCAGCAGGGGAAGCACGAGCAGTACTTC
NA	TRBV12-3/TRBV12-4	TRBJ1-5	TRBD1	CASSRGTGGSNQPQHF	TGTGCCAGCAGTCGTGGGACAGGGGGGAGCAATCAGCCCCAGCATTTT
NA	TRBV28	TRBJ1-1	TRBD1	CASSSAGTGDMNTEAFF	TGTGCCAGCAGTTCAGCAGGGACAGGGGACATGAACACTGAAGCTTTCTTT
NA	TRBV7-2	TRBJ1-1	NA	CASSLVNGGTEAFF	TGTGCCAGCAGCTTAGTGAATGGGGGCACTGAAGCTTTCTTT
NA	TRBV2	TRBJ2-2	TRBD2	CALKPISPGTSRNTGELFF	TGTGCCTTAAAGCCCATCAGTCCCGGGACTAGCAGGAACACCGGGGAGCTGTTTTTT
NA	TRBV6-2/TRBV6-3	TRBJ2-1	NA	CASSYSRVFGSVYEQFF	TGTGCCAGCAGTTACTCGAGGGTTTTTGGGAGTGTTTATGAGCAGTTCTTC
NA	TRBV10-3	TRBJ2-5	NA	CATSGRQGGLETQYF	TGTGCCACCAGCGGTCGGCAGGGGGGGTTGGAGACCCAGTACTTC
few	TRBV3-1	TRBJ2-5	TRBD1	CASSHGTGIETQYF	TGTGCCAGCAGCCACGGGACAGGGATAGAGACCCAGTACTTC
many	TRBV5-1	TRBJ2-3	NA	CASSYDQGTDTQYF	TGCGCCAGCAGCTACGATCAGGGGACAGATACGCAGTATTTT
few	TRBV2	TRBJ2-1	NA	CASTTDQGYEQFF	TGTGCCAGCACTACCGACCAGGGATATGAGCAGTTCTTC
NA	TRBV20-1	TRBJ2-1	NA	CSAYIAAEQFF	TGCAGTGCTTACATAGCGGCTGAGCAGTTCTTC
few	TRBV6-2/TRBV6-3	TRBJ2-2	NA	CASRKGGGRTGELFF	TGTGCCAGCAGGAAGGGGGGCGGTCGCACCGGGGAGCTGTTTTTT
NA	TRBV23-1	TRBJ1-3	NA	CASSQSSAGDGSGNTIYF	TGCGCCAGCAGTCAATCTTCGGCAGGGGATGGTTCTGGAAACACCATATATTTT
NA	TRBV5-1	TRBJ2-2	TRBD1	CASSHRDRFTGELFF	TGCGCCAGCAGCCACCGGGACAGATTCACCGGGGAGCTGTTTTTT
many	TRBV10-3	TRBJ1-5	TRBD1	CAISGQGDQPQHF	TGTGCCATCAGTGGACAGGGGGATCAGCCCCAGCATTTT
NA	TRBV15	TRBJ1-5	TRBD1	CATSRDRTGAGQPQHF	TGTGCCACCAGCAGAGATAGGACAGGGGCTGGTCAGCCCCAGCATTTT
few	TRBV20-1	TRBJ1-6	NA	CSAPRVTYNSPLHF	TGCAGTGCCCCCAGGGTAACCTATAATTCACCCCTCCACTTT
NA	TRBV9	TRBJ2-5	TRBD2	CASSVAAGDVETQYF	TGTGCCAGCAGCGTAGCGGCGGGAGACGTAGAGACCCAGTACTTC
few	TRBV7-8	TRBJ2-2	NA	CASSPWGLGTGELFF	TGTGCCAGCAGCCCATGGGGGCTAGGCACCGGGGAGCTGTTTTTT
once	TRBV12-2	TRBJ2-1	NA	CASRLVGIPSSYNEQFF	TGTGCAAGTCGCTTAGTGGGTATCCCGAGCTCCTACAATGAGCAGTTCTTC
NA	TRBV7-2	TRBJ2-3	NA	CASSRAGIGTDTQYF	TGTGCCAGCAGCCGGGCAGGGATCGGCACAGATACGCAGTATTTT
NA	TRBV2	TRBJ2-7	TRBD1	CATGFDRGAYEQYF	TGTGCCACCGGTTTTGACAGGGGCGCCTACGAGCAGTACTTC
few	TRBV5-1	TRBJ2-5	NA	CASSLGGRGEETQYF	TGCGCCAGCAGCTTGGGTGGCAGGGGGGAAGAGACCCAGTACTTC
many	TRBV3-1	TRBJ1-6	NA	CASSQGGGSPLHF	TGTGCCAGCAGCCAAGGCGGAGGTTCACCCCTCCACTTT
NA	TRBV20-1	TRBJ2-2	NA	CSAGRDANTGELFF	TGCAGTGCAGGGCGGGACGCGAACACCGGGGAGCTGTTTTTT
many	TRBV20-1	TRBJ2-7	NA	CSAMSPGLSVVEQYF	TGCAGTGCTATGTCGCCCGGACTTTCGGTTGTCGAGCAGTACTTC
NA	TRBV6-1	TRBJ2-1	TRBD2	CAGRLAGSYNEQFF	TGTGCCGGCCGCCTAGCGGGCTCCTACAATGAGCAGTTCTTC
few	TRBV6-4	TRBJ1-5	NA	CASSANFNQPQHF	TGTGCCAGCAGTGCTAATTTCAATCAGCCCCAGCATTTT
many	TRBV20-1	TRBJ1-5	NA	CSARGVSNQPQHF	TGCAGTGCTAGAGGCGTGAGCAATCAGCCCCAGCATTTT
many	TRBV10-2	TRBJ1-1	NA	CASSDDLSNTEAFF	TGCGCCAGCAGTGATGACCTTTCGAACACTGAAGCTTTCTTT
many	TRBV27	TRBJ1-1	NA	CASSRKENTEAFF	TGTGCCAGCAGTAGAAAGGAGAACACTGAAGCTTTCTTT
few	TRBV20-1	TRBJ2-7	TRBD2	CSARGTSGRAPTYEQYF	TGCAGTGCCCGAGGGACTAGCGGGAGGGCCCCCACCTACGAGCAGTACTTC
many	TRBV10-3	TRBJ2-7	TRBD1	CATTGARSEQYF	TGTGCCACAACAGGGGCTCGGAGCGAGCAGTACTTC
few	TRBV6-2/TRBV6-3	TRBJ2-1	TRBD2	CASSWLGEREGTEQFF	TGTGCCAGCAGCTGGCTGGGCGAGCGGGAGGGCACTGAGCAGTTCTTC
NA	TRBV3-1	TRBJ1-2	TRBD1	CASSHQRYRGPGYTF	TGTGCCAGCAGCCACCAAAGATACAGGGGGCCTGGCTACACCTTC
many	TRBV4-2	TRBJ2-3	TRBD2	CASSQDRGGGTDTQYF	TGTGCCAGCAGCCAAGACCGGGGGGGAGGCACAGATACGCAGTATTTT
few	TRBV7-9	TRBJ2-2	NA	CASSVGSRTGELFF	TGTGCCAGCAGCGTGGGATCTCGCACCGGGGAGCTGTTTTTT
few	TRBV10-3	TRBJ1-1	TRBD1	CAISWDRDTEAFF	TGTGCCATCAGTTGGGACAGAGACACTGAAGCTTTCTTT
NA	TRBV4-3	TRBJ1-2	TRBD1	CASSPLGQLYGYTF	TGCGCCAGCAGCCCTTTGGGACAGCTCTATGGCTACACCTTC
many	TRBV5-1	TRBJ2-5	TRBD2	CASSLDGRGNQETQYF	TGCGCCAGCAGCTTGGACGGGCGGGGGAATCAAGAGACCCAGTACTTC
NA	TRBV4-1	TRBJ2-5	TRBD1	CASSRTGGVETQYF	TGCGCCAGCAGCCGCACAGGGGGCGTCGAGACCCAGTACTTC
many	TRBV7-6	TRBJ2-7	TRBD2	CATGTRYEQYF	TGTGCCACCGGGACTAGGTACGAGCAGTACTTC